Included here is one TCR beta chain sequence, with context. Its antigen is currently unknown. Germline values: CDR1 SGHTA, CDR2 FQGNSA. The CDR3 is made up of 15 amino acids. V lost 6 bases and J lost 9; bases outside the gene matches: 9. This sample stems from a study of naive and memory T cell subsets. Study-level results: Diversity fell and Gini index rose from naive through CM, EM, EMRA. Naive repertoires, especially CD8, held a few larger clonotypes, possibly memory cells re-expressing CD45RA. Over 85% of naive TCR sequences appeared only once, unlike memory subsets.

Two oligonucleotides, mixed equimolar, formed the beta constant-region primer covering TRBC1 and TRBC2. Ligated cDNA was amplified by four rounds of PCR with nested alpha and beta constant-region primers and SP2. From the UMI-ligation and nested PCR reads, TCRdb called clonotypes with MiXCR, one entry per CDR3 protein. The sample gives 85,000 to 130,000 distinct CDR3 sequences, roughly 14% of which show up once; approximately 2.6% is in the top ten. This chain joins TRBV7-2 and TRBJ2-1; 12 nucleotides align to TRBD2. The sequenced material came from naive CD8+ T cells from blood. The source of this sequence is a human donor in good health. The CDR3 nucleotides are TGTGCCAGCAGTCTGGCACTAGCGGGAGGCAGTGAGCAGTTCTTC. Its protein is CASSLALAGGSEQFF.